This record looks at one T cell receptor (beta chain) sequence and its context. The target antigen is unknown. TCRdb re-analysed the 5' RACE reads in MiXCR, keeping a single row per CDR3 protein. Among about 800,000 distinct CDR3 sequences listed, 12% were seen once. These data are taken from a study of CD8 T cells in ankylosing spondylitis. General observations from the study: About 8 highly homologous variants made up a TCR beta motif that seemed to typify ankylosing spondylitis blood.

J lost 8 bases, V lost 8 bases, and 6 bases had no gene match. CDR1 is PRHDT, CDR2 FYEKMQ, per germline (reference sequence). The CDR3 has 13 amino acids. The chain carries TRBV13 and TRBJ1-6; the match to TRBD1 covers 7 bases. Sequenced input: blood, either unsorted or a sorted T cell fraction (not recorded which). The sequence was obtained from a male donor with ankylosing spondylitis. The CDR3 DNA is TGTGCCAGCGCCGGGACAGTCCATTCACCCCTCCACTTT. Translation gives CASAGTVHSPLHF.